These 17 T cell receptor beta chains were sequenced from one sample in a study of cytomegalovirus exposure and HLA in healthy donors. The table came from immunoSEQ multiplex PCR; TCRdb's copy has only in-frame clones and leaves some out. This table has roughly 280,000 clones, just over 85% appearing once. Sequenced input: PBMCs. The origin of the receptors is a woman between 18 and 29 years old in good health and CMV-seronegative.

V and J are TRBV19 and TRBJ2-4; 8 bases line up with TRBD2. The CDR3 spans 17 residues. Looked up from germline, CDR1 is LNHDA and CDR2 is SQIVND (reference sequence). V shed 5 bases, J shed 2 bases, and the junction held 11 bases outside the gene matches. DNA for the CDR3: TGTGCCAGTAGTCCCCCCGGTAGCGGGACCCCCAAAAACATTCAGTACTTC. This codes for CASSPPGSGTPKNIQYF.

In DNA form, the CDR3 reads TGTGCCAGCAGTCTAGCGAGCACAGATACGCAGTATTTT. Protein sequence: CASSLASTDTQYF. V gene TRBV27 combines with J gene TRBJ2-3; a weak D match, TRBD2 (6 bases). The germline V gene encodes CDR1 MNHEY and CDR2 SMNVEV (reference sequence). V dropped 5 bases and J dropped 0 bases, with 6 bases sitting between them. There are 13 residues in the CDR3.

The chain employs TRBV25-1 and TRBJ1-2, with unresolved D. The germline V gene encodes CDR1 MGHDK and CDR2 SYGVNS. Trimming took 3 bases from V and 8 from J, leaving 13 bases between them. The CDR3 extends over 13 amino acids. The CDR3 protein is CASSEVGRTGYTF. The CDR3 nucleotides read TGTGCCAGCAGTGAGGTAGGGAGGACGGGCTACACCTTC.

This chain joins TRBV7-2 and TRBJ2-2, with 7 bases fitting TRBD1. Germline lookup yields CDR1 SGHTA and CDR2 FQGNSA. V gave up 5 bases and J gave up 5 bases; unmatched junction bases: 5. The CDR3 extends over 14 amino acids. For the CDR3, the DNA is TGTGCCAGCAGCGCGACAGGGAAGACCGGGGAGCTGTTTTTT. It encodes CASSATGKTGELFF.

V and J are TRBV13 and TRBJ1-6; 10 bases agree with TRBD1. CDR1 is PRHDT and CDR2 is FYEKMQ in the germline V gene (reference sequence). Trimming removed 2 bases from V and 13 bases from J; junction bases left unmatched: 8. The CDR3 length is 15 residues. CDR3 in DNA: TGTGCCAGCAGCTTATCCCCCGGGACAGGGGACCCCCTCCACTTT. It yields the protein CASSLSPGTGDPLHF.

The chain is built from TRBV30 and TRBJ1-5; tentatively, D is TRBD1 (6 bases). V lost 3 bases and J lost 7, with 13 bases in between. The CDR3 is made up of 13 amino acids. CDR1 is GTSNPN, CDR2 SVGIG, per germline (reference sequence). CDR3 amino acids: CAWSGGGGQPQHF. The CDR3, as DNA: TGTGCCTGGAGCGGAGGGGGGGGACAGCCCCAGCATTTT.

The J gene is TRBJ2-3, the V gene TRBV6-5; 8 positions match TRBD2. V lost 7 bases and J lost 1; bases outside the gene matches: 7. CDR1 and CDR2 from the germline V gene are MNHEY and SVGAGI. This CDR3 comprises 15 residues. CDR3 sequence reads: CASTGRARGTDTQYF. In DNA form, the CDR3 reads TGTGCCAGCACCGGGAGGGCCCGAGGCACAGATACGCAGTATTTT.

The chain carries TRBV9 and TRBJ2-5; 9 bases map to TRBD2. The CDR3 runs to 14 residues. With V trimmed by 3 bases and J by 1 base, 1 base remained unmatched. Looked up from germline, CDR1 is SGDLS and CDR2 is YYNGEE. Here the CDR3 reads CASSAGLAQETQYF. The DNA for the CDR3 is TGTGCCAGCAGCGCGGGACTAGCCCAAGAGACCCAGTACTTC. The whole variable domain, remainder taken from reference TRBV9 and TRBJ2-5, is DSGVTQTPKHLITATGQRVTLRCSPRSGDLSVYWYQQSLDQGLQFLIQYYNGEERAKGNILERFSAQQFPDLHSELNLSSLELGDSALYFCASSAGLAQETQYFGPGTRLLVL.

The table lists this clone with a count of one. In nucleotides, the CDR3 is TGTGCCAGCAGTCCGGCGACAGACATGAACACTGAAGCTTTCTTT. It codes for CASSPATDMNTEAFF. The rearrangement links TRBV27 to TRBJ1-1, with D possibly matching TRBD1 (5 bases). Germline CDR1 reads MNHEY; CDR2 reads SMNVEV (reference sequence). CDR3 size: 15 residues. The germline V and J ends were trimmed by 5 bases and 0 bases, with 13 bases remaining between them.

In DNA form, the CDR3 reads TGCGCCAGCAGCCAAGTATTAACAGGGACCTACAATGAGCAGTTCTTC. As protein: CASSQVLTGTYNEQFF. This chain connects TRBV4-3 to TRBJ2-1; possibly TRBD1 for D (6 bases). V shed 1 base and J shed 2 bases, with 12 bases lying between them. The CDR3 runs to 16 residues. Germline CDR1 LGHNA, CDR2 YSLEER.

The chain is built from TRBV5-1 and TRBJ1-2; 7 nucleotides match TRBD1. After removal of 2 bases from V and 0 bases from J, the junction contained 4 bases not matched to a gene. Germline assignment: CDR1 SGHRS and CDR2 YFSETQ. The CDR3 is 15 residues long. CDR3 in DNA: TGCGCCAGCAGCTTAACGGGACAGCCTAACTATGGCTACACCTTC. Protein sequence: CASSLTGQPNYGYTF.

V is TRBV5-1 and J is TRBJ1-1; tentative D call: TRBD1 (6 bases). The V and J ends lost 0 bases and 2 bases respectively, with 11 bases between them. CDR1 and CDR2 (germline): SGHRS, YFSETQ. The CDR3 is 15 residues long. The CDR3 sequence: CASSLGTAGNTEAFF. In DNA, the CDR3 is TGCGCCAGCAGCTTGGGGACAGCGGGAAACACTGAAGCTTTCTTT.

The gene calls are TRBV28 and TRBJ1-5; TRBD1 agrees at 12 bases. CDR3 size: 18 residues. Germline CDR1 reads MDHEN; CDR2 reads SYDVKM. J gave up 2 bases and V 6 bases, and 11 bases lay outside the gene matches. The DNA for the CDR3 is TGTGCCAGCAGCTCCGGGACAGGGGGCGTCTGGGGCAATCAGCCCCAGCATTTT. Encoded protein: CASSSGTGGVWGNQPQHF.

This chain connects TRBV7-6 to TRBJ1-1; 8 bases align to TRBD1. The V segment lost 3 bases and the J segment 0 bases; nucleotides outside the gene matches: 6. The CDR3 length is 16 residues. Germline loops: CDR1 SGHVS, CDR2 FNYEAQ. As DNA, the CDR3 is TGTGCCAGCAGCTTCCAGACAGGGGTCATGAACACTGAAGCTTTCTTT. This translates into CASSFQTGVMNTEAFF.

The gene calls are TRBV27 and TRBJ1-1; tentatively, D is TRBD1 (5 bases). V lost 2 bases, J lost 4 bases, and 14 bases lay in between. The V gene's germline CDR1 is MNHEY and CDR2 SMNVEV (reference sequence). CDR3 length equals 15 residues. DNA of the CDR3: TGTGCCAGCAGTTTAGCGGGGAAGGGGTCCACTGAAGCTTTCTTT. This encodes CASSLAGKGSTEAFF.

This clone was observed at least ten times. This chain joins TRBV19 and TRBJ1-2; 7 bases fit TRBD1. The J segment lost 2 bases and the V segment lost 3 bases, leaving 9 bases of the junction unmatched. The CDR3 spans 16 residues. The germline V gene has CDR1 LNHDA and CDR2 SQIVND (reference sequence). The chain's CDR3 is CASSIRGTEPNYGYTF. In nucleotides, the CDR3 is TGTGCCAGTAGTATTAGGGGGACAGAGCCAAACTATGGCTACACCTTC.

The chain combines TRBV28 with TRBJ2-7; tentatively, D is TRBD2 (6 bases). The CDR3 is 13 amino acids. The V gene's germline CDR1 is MDHEN and CDR2 SYDVKM. V lost 4 bases, J lost 9 bases, and 16 bases lay in between. In nucleotides, the CDR3 is TGTGCCAGCAGTTGGTTGAAGGGAGCGGGGCAGTACTTC. Residues: CASSWLKGAGQYF.